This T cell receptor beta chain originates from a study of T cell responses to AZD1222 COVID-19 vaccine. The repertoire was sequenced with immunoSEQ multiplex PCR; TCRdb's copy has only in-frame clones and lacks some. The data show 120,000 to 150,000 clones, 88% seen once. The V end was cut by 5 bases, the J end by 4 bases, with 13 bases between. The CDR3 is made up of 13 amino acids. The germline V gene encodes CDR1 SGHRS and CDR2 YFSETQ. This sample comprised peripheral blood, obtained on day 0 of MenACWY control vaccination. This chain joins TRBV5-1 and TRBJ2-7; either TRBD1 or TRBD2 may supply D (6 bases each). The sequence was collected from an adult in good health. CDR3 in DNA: TGCGCCAGCAGGCGGGACAAAGGATACGAGCAGTACTTC. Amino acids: CASRRDKGYEQYF.